Sequencing of this T cell receptor (beta chain) was carried out in a study of sequential checkpoint blockade in melanoma. Overall study context: Patients were randomized 1:1 to nivolumab-then-ipilimumab or ipilimumab-then-nivolumab first-line.

CDR3 length equals 11 residues. Trimming took 4 bases from V and 3 from J, leaving 4 bases between them. Per germline, CDR1 SGHAT and CDR2 FQNNGV. The treatment denotes: randomized to nivolumab then ipilimumab (arm A) or the reverse (arm B). Patients had received no earlier DNA-damaging chemotherapy. Sorted cells were live CD3+CD8+, lacking CD19 and CD56, from PBMCs. Libraries were prepared by immunoSEQ multiplex PCR; TCRdb keeps only in-frame clonotypes and omits some of them. The sample records around 12,000 clones, around 69% being singletons. This clonotype originated in a human donor with melanoma. The chain combines TRBV11-2 with TRBJ2-7; D is uncertain. The specimen comprised CD8+ T cells sorted from blood (inferred from file names), sampled from a patient given nivolumab and ipilimumab in sequence. The CDR3 region has the DNA TGTGCCAGCAGCTATATCTACGAGCAGTACTTC. Its translation is CASSYIYEQYF.